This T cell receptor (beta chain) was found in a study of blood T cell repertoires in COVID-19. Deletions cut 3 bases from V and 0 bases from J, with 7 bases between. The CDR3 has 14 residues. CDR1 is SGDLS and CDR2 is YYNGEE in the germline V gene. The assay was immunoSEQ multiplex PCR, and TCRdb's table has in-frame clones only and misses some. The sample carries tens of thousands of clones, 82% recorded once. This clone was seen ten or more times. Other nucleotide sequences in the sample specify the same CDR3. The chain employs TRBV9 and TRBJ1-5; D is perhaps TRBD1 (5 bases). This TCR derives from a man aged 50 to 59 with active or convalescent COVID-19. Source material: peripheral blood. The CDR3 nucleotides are TGTGCCAGCAGCGCGACAGATAGCAATCAGCCCCAGCATTTT. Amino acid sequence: CASSATDSNQPQHF.